These 9 T cell receptor beta chains originate from one sample sequenced in a study of graft-versus-host responses after intestinal transplantation. Their antigen targets remain unknown. Method: immunoSEQ multiplex PCR; TCRdb's copy keeps in-frame clones and lacks some. The sample carries roughly 97,000 clones, about nine tenths recorded once. Sequenced here: unstimulated CD4+ T cells sorted from spleen or lymph node cells, sampled before transplant. Receptors were obtained from a human donor who was the organ donor for an intestinal transplant.

The chain couples TRBV30 to TRBJ1-5; the match to TRBD1 covers 9 bases. The CDR3 covers 17 residues. V was pared by 2 bases and J by 0 bases, with 8 bases of the junction left unmatched. Germline loops: CDR1 GTSNPN, CDR2 SVGIG (reference sequence). The CDR3 nucleotides are TGTGCCTGGAGTTGTGACAGGGGGGACTGTAGCAATCAGCCCCAGCATTTT. It translates to CAWSCDRGDCSNQPQHF.

The chain employs TRBV5-1 and TRBJ2-3; TRBD1 is a possible D gene (6 bases). CDR1 and CDR2 (germline): SGHRS, YFSETQ. The length of the CDR3 is 16 residues. V was pared by 0 bases and J by 2 bases, with 13 bases between. The CDR3 here is CASSLGTGTNTDTQYF. The CDR3 coding sequence is TGCGCCAGCAGCTTGGGTACAGGGACGAACACAGATACGCAGTATTTT.

The gene calls are TRBV6-5 and TRBJ1-2; 11 bases agree with TRBD1. The CDR3 covers 14 residues. CDR1 and CDR2 from the germline V gene are MNHEY and SVGAGI. V shed 6 bases, J shed 8 bases, and the junction held 8 bases outside the gene matches. In nucleotides, the CDR3 is TGTGCCAGCAGACGACAGGGACAGGGGGTCGGCTACACCTTC. This encodes CASRRQGQGVGYTF.

The chain couples TRBV7-6 to TRBJ1-1; TRBD1 matches at 7 bases. The germline V gene encodes CDR1 SGHVS and CDR2 FNYEAQ. CDR3 length equals 14 residues. The V and J ends lost 6 bases and 4 bases, in that order; junction bases with no gene match: 8. As DNA, the CDR3 is TGTGCCAGCAGAGATAATCAGGGGGGCACTGAAGCTTTCTTT. This gives the protein CASRDNQGGTEAFF.

The rearrangement links TRBV28 to TRBJ1-1; the match to TRBD1 covers 8 bases. The CDR3 covers 15 residues. Unmatched junction bases numbered 8, after V lost 3 bases and J lost 5 bases. Germline-derived CDR1 and CDR2 are MDHEN and SYDVKM. CDR3 sequence reads: CASSLSDRVKTEAFF. DNA of the CDR3: TGTGCCAGCAGTTTGTCGGACAGGGTAAAGACTGAAGCTTTCTTT.

The chain joins TRBV6-5 to TRBJ1-6; TRBD1 is a possible D gene (5 bases). This CDR3 is 14 amino acids long. CDR1 and CDR2 from the germline V gene are MNHEY and SVGAGI. Deletions cut 6 bases from V and 7 bases from J, with 13 bases between. The CDR3 DNA follows: TGTGCCAGCAGATCCGGGACTGTAAATTCACCCCTCCACTTT. Translated: CASRSGTVNSPLHF.

The V and J genes are TRBV5-1 and TRBJ2-5; perhaps TRBD1 as D (6 bases). The CDR3 runs to 14 residues. The germline V gene has CDR1 SGHRS and CDR2 YFSETQ. Trimming removed 2 bases from V and 5 bases from J, with 13 bases in between. The CDR3 loop reads CASSLPGAQETQYF. CDR3 DNA: TGCGCCAGCAGCTTACCAGGGGCACAGGAGACCCAGTACTTC.

CDR3 loop: CASSPGQGAREQYF. CDR3 DNA sequence: TGTGCCAGCTCACCCGGACAGGGGGCACGAGAGCAGTACTTC. This sequence joins TRBV18 and TRBJ2-7, with 11 bases identical to TRBD1. Germline V gene data show CDR1 as KGHSH and CDR2 as LQKENI. Unmatched junction bases numbered 5, after V lost 3 bases and J lost 7 bases. The CDR3 covers 14 residues.

This chain links TRBV9 with TRBJ1-2; TRBD1 might be the D (6 bases). Trimming stripped 0 bases from V and 8 bases from J, with 17 bases between. Germline CDR1 reads SGDLS; CDR2 reads YYNGEE. This CDR3 region has 15 residues. CDR3 sequence reads: CASSVALRGRGGYTF. For the CDR3, the DNA is TGTGCCAGCAGCGTAGCTCTCAGGGGCCGAGGGGGCTACACCTTC.